What follows describes a single TCR beta chain. The assay was immunoSEQ multiplex PCR, and TCRdb's table has in-frame clones only and misses some. The sample holds 50,000 to 70,000 clones; roughly 90% are singletons and the top ten take less than 5.5%. This CDR3 spans 15 amino acids. Germline loops: CDR1 MNHEY, CDR2 SMNVEV (reference sequence). V gave up 5 bases and J gave up 1 base; unmatched junction bases: 6. This entry belongs to a study of T cell changes during pregnancy in multiple sclerosis. This specimen consisted of CD8+ T cells from peripheral blood mononuclear cells, obtained before pregnancy. The TCR comes from a female donor with multiple sclerosis, enrolled in a pregnancy study. The chain has TRBV27 and TRBJ1-1; the match to TRBD1 covers 8 bases. The CDR3 DNA sequence: TGTGCCAGCAGTCCAACAGGGGGGTGGAACACTGAAGCTTTCTTT. As protein: CASSPTGGWNTEAFF.